The 16 T cell receptor beta chains given below trace back to one sample, sequenced in a study of blood T cells in healthy people across ages (dated by TCRdb to between 2015 and 2016). The receptor library was made with 5' RACE. These reads were obtained on an Illumina HiSeq 2500. A second PCR of roughly 6 to 11 cycles was performed with a sample-barcoded 5' primer and a J-beta primer mix. The public reads were run again by TCRdb, first through fastp at Q25 and then through MiXCR, and only productive beta chains were kept. Each CDR3 protein gets just one entry, which takes the most common genes and DNA from the rows behind it. For this sample there are approximately 1.5 million distinct CDR3 sequences; approximately 43% appear just once. The top ten constitute roughly 3.7% of the sample. Sequencing input: blood. All receptors come from a woman in her late teens or twenties in good health.

Of note for this clonotype: The CDR3 does not close with the conserved phenylalanine or tryptophan, likely indicating a read error. This chain uses TRBV3-1 with TRBJ1-1; 8 bases agree with TRBD1. The trim removed 3 bases at V and 5 bases at J, leaving 8 bases unmatched. CDR1 is LGHDT, CDR2 YNNKEL, per germline (reference sequence). CDR3 length equals 15 residues. The CDR3 DNA is TGTGCCAGCAGCCAGCAGAACAGGGGGAGGACTGAAGCTTTCCTT. Protein product: CASSQQNRGRTEAFL.

In its sample, this clonotype was seen a few times. The V call is TRBV20-1, the J call TRBJ1-6; D gene unclear. Germline assignment: CDR1 DFQATT and CDR2 SNEGSKA (reference sequence). Deletions cut 2 bases from V and 11 bases from J, with 19 bases between. CDR3 length: 15 residues. CDR3 sequence reads: CSARPGTNREAPLHF. The CDR3 DNA reads as TGCAGTGCTAGACCTGGAACCAATAGGGAAGCACCCCTCCACTTT.

The gene calls are TRBV9 and TRBJ2-1; D uncertain. The CDR3 extends over 12 amino acids. The germline gives CDR1 SGDLS, CDR2 YYNGEE. V dropped 2 bases and J dropped 6 bases, with 6 bases sitting between them. In nucleotides, the CDR3 is TGTGCCAGCAGCGTGAGCAGCAATGAGCAGTTCTTC. Amino acids: CASSVSSNEQFF. The variable domain in full, completed from reference TRBV9 and TRBJ2-1, reads DSGVTQTPKHLITATGQRVTLRCSPRSGDLSVYWYQQSLDQGLQFLIQYYNGEERAKGNILERFSAQQFPDLHSELNLSSLELGDSALYFCASSVSSNEQFFGPGTRLTVL.

V usage is TRBV9 and J usage is TRBJ2-2; D is unclear. The germline CDR1 and CDR2 sequences are SGDLS and YYNGEE. Deletions cut 4 bases from V and 3 bases from J, with 13 bases between. CDR3 length: 15 amino acids. The CDR3 DNA reads TGTGCCAGCAGCCCGAGATCAGTGGACACCGGGGAGCTGTTTTTT. Translation gives CASSPRSVDTGELFF.

This clonotype appeared a few times. This CDR3 reads CASSLLAGTSGANVLTF. The CDR3, as DNA: TGTGCCAGCAGTTTACTAGCGGGGACGTCTGGGGCCAACGTCCTGACTTTC. V and J are TRBV27 and TRBJ2-6; 9 bases line up with TRBD2. CDR3 length: 17 residues. The germline CDR1 and CDR2 sequences are MNHEY and SMNVEV (reference sequence). After removal of 2 bases from V and 1 base from J, the junction contained 3 bases not matched to a gene.

A few counts support this clonotype. V gene TRBV29-1 combines with J gene TRBJ2-1; a possible D gene is TRBD2 (5 bases). Gene TRBJ2-7 matches the end of the DNA better, so the J call may be wrong. CDR1 and CDR2 (germline): SQVTM, ANQGSEA. The CDR3 has 13 amino acids. The CDR3 loop is CSVAGSSYNEQYF. The CDR3 nucleotides are TGCAGCGTTGCGGGGAGCTCCTACAATGAGCAGTACTTC.

The J gene is TRBJ1-2, the V gene TRBV6-2 or TRBV6-3; 7 bases map to TRBD1. CDR1 MNHEY and CDR2 SVGEGT come from the germline V gene. V was clipped by 5 bases and J by 4 bases; unmatched bases: 7. The CDR3 has 14 amino acids. The CDR3 bases are TGTGCCAGCAGTGACGGACAGGACCCCTATGGCTACACCTTC. Its protein product is CASSDGQDPYGYTF.

This clonotype was counted between two and nine times. The chain uses TRBV25-1 and TRBJ1-2, with D possibly TRBD1 on 6 matching bases. This CDR3 region has 13 residues. Trimming pared 2 bases from V and 3 bases from J, leaving 7 bases between. Germline CDR1 is MGHDK and CDR2 is SYGVNS. CDR3 DNA: TGTGCCAGCAGTGAAAGGGGGTACTATGGCTACACCTTC. Its translation is CASSERGYYGYTF.

This clonotype was seen more than once but under ten times. For the CDR3, the DNA is TGCAGTGCCGGGACCCTTGGGGATCAGCCCCAGCATTTT. As protein: CSAGTLGDQPQHF. This chain uses TRBV20-1 with TRBJ1-5, with D perhaps matching TRBD1 (5 bases). Trimming left V 6 bases short and J 5 bases short, with 14 bases between. The germline gives CDR1 DFQATT, CDR2 SNEGSKA (reference sequence). The CDR3 totals 13 residues.

This clonotype was seen a few times. The rearrangement links TRBV7-8 to TRBJ2-1; the D gene is possibly TRBD2 (5 bases). V dropped 5 bases and J dropped 4 bases, with 18 bases sitting between them. Germline values: CDR1 SGHVS, CDR2 FQNEAQ. CDR3 length equals 16 residues. DNA of the CDR3: TGTGCCAGCAGCCGCGGAGGTTCATTTCGGTACAATGAGCAGTTCTTC. This codes for CASSRGGSFRYNEQFF.

The J gene is TRBJ2-4, the V gene TRBV12-3 or TRBV12-4; a weak D match, TRBD2 (7 bases). This CDR3 has 15 amino acids. Deletions cut 4 bases from V and 8 bases from J, with 18 bases between. The CDR3 DNA is TGTGCCAGCAGTTCTACGCGGGGGCGACCAGACATTCAGTACTTC. Amino acid sequence: CASSSTRGRPDIQYF.

V is TRBV7-2 and J is TRBJ2-1; 8 nucleotides align to TRBD2. The CDR3 spans 17 residues. The V gene's germline CDR1 is SGHTA and CDR2 FQGNSA. The V and J ends lost 0 bases and 8 bases, in that order; junction bases with no gene match: 12. The CDR3 spells CASSLAHPGLVLYEQFF. The CDR3 region has the DNA TGTGCCAGCAGCTTAGCCCATCCGGGACTAGTCTTGTATGAGCAGTTCTTC.

The chain employs TRBV6-2 or TRBV6-3 and TRBJ1-1, with D maybe TRBD1 (6 bases). There are 15 residues in the CDR3. Germline V gene sequence: CDR1 MNHEY, CDR2 SVGEGT. V was trimmed by 0 bases and J by 1 base, leaving 9 bases between them. CDR3 residues: CASSYSGQENTEAFF. The DNA for the CDR3 is TGTGCCAGCAGTTACTCGGGACAAGAGAACACTGAAGCTTTCTTT.

This clonotype came up a few times. The V and J genes are TRBV5-6 and TRBJ2-7, with no clear D. V was cut by 4 bases and J by 4 bases, with 6 bases left in between. This CDR3 contains 11 residues. CDR1 and CDR2 from the germline V gene are SGHDT and YYEEEE. This CDR3 reads CASSAEYEQYF. The CDR3 DNA follows: TGTGCCAGCAGCGCCGAATACGAGCAGTACTTC. Variable domain in full (rest from reference TRBV5-6 and TRBJ2-7): DAGVTQSPTHLIKTRGQQVTLRCSPKSGHDTVSWYQQALGQGPQFIFQYYEEEERQRGNFPDRFSGHQFPNYSSELNVNALLLGDSALYLCASSAEYEQYFGPGTRLTVT.

This clonotype was picked up a small number of times. V is TRBV28 and J is TRBJ2-5; D perhaps matches TRBD1 (6 bases). The CDR3 is 14 amino acids. CDR1 and CDR2 (germline): MDHEN, SYDVKM. V was trimmed by 5 bases and J by 11 bases, leaving 21 bases between them. CDR3 sequence reads: CASSPSQGFWEQYF. CDR3 coding DNA: TGTGCCAGCAGTCCGAGTCAGGGGTTTTGGGAGCAGTACTTC.

The rearrangement links TRBV7-9 to TRBJ2-7, with D possibly being TRBD1 (5 bases). The CDR3 has 16 amino acids. V was pared by 5 bases and J by 3 bases, with 20 bases between. The germline V gene encodes CDR1 SEHNR and CDR2 FQNEAQ (reference sequence). The DNA for the CDR3 is TGTGCCAGCAGCCCCCGGGTGGACATTGTGGGCTACGAGCAGTACTTC. It specifies CASSPRVDIVGYEQYF.